This T cell receptor (beta chain) comes out of a study of cytomegalovirus exposure and HLA in healthy donors. General study findings and limits: Reported results showed that the classifier diagnosed cytomegalovirus status with high specificity and sensitivity.

Only in-frame clones appear in the TCRdb table, and some are missing; sequencing was by immunoSEQ multiplex PCR. This sample has about 150,000 clones; roughly 91% occur once, and the top ten carry 3% to 3.5%. A word on this clone: Its antigen is not identified.

CDR3 length: 17 amino acids. CDR1 is SGDLS, CDR2 YYNGEE, per germline. The V end lost 4 bases, the J end lost 1 base, and 18 bases lay between the germline ends. Sequences were obtained from PBMCs. The chain combines TRBV9 with TRBJ1-3; D is undetermined. The sequence was collected from a woman aged 18-29 years in good health and CMV-seropositive. The DNA for the CDR3 is TGTGCCAGCAGCCCCCATCGCACTTCGCCGTCTGGAAACACCATATATTTT. Protein sequence: CASSPHRTSPSGNTIYF. Full variable domain (rest looked up from reference TRBV9 and TRBJ1-3): DSGVTQTPKHLITATGQRVTLRCSPRSGDLSVYWYQQSLDQGLQFLIQYYNGEERAKGNILERFSAQQFPDLHSELNLSSLELGDSALYFCASSPHRTSPSGNTIYFGEGSWLTVV.